Ten or more counts support the clone carrying this TCR beta chain. Time point denoted: persistent/refractory GD, antithyroid drugs over 5 years with positive TRAb. With RNA extracted from PBMCs as input, the TCR library was made. Doctors identified Graves' disease using the American Thyroid Association guidelines. The CDR3 totals 17 residues. The V and J ends lost 7 bases and 0 bases respectively, with 18 bases between them. Germline V gene data show CDR1 as MNHEY and CDR2 as SMNVEV (reference sequence). In building TCR beta libraries, iRepertoire HTBI primers were used together with Arm-PCR of CDR3 regions. TCRdb itself ran the multiplex PCR reads through MiXCR, one entry per CDR3 protein. The sample consists of some 440,000 distinct CDR3 sequences, less than 25% of them appearing once. This record belongs to a study of regulatory T cells in long-lasting Graves disease.

The chain joins TRBV27 to TRBJ1-4; D perhaps matches TRBD1 (6 bases). The source was peripheral blood mononuclear cells (PBMCs), collected when the disease was refractory, from a patient treated with antithyroid drugs. This clonotype was obtained from a female donor with Graves disease. The CDR3 region has the DNA TGTGCCAGCACCTTATGGGGACAAGACTCAACTAATGAAAAACTGTTTTTT. This codes for CASTLWGQDSTNEKLFF.